This passage covers 3 T cell receptor beta chains from one sample sequenced in a study of Ad26.COV2.S vaccination and SARS-CoV-2 variants. The assay was immunoSEQ multiplex PCR, and TCRdb's table has in-frame clones only and misses some. Here the sample spans around 370,000 clones, about 92% being singletons. This specimen consisted of peripheral blood, obtained after recovery from COVID-19. The receptors here all came from a human donor who had recovered from COVID-19.

With respect to this clone: The identical CDR3 is also encoded by other nucleotide sequences in the sample. The chain joins TRBV2 to TRBJ2-5, with unresolved D. This CDR3 is built from 12 residues. The V and J ends lost 1 base and 1 base respectively, with 1 base between them. The germline CDR1 and CDR2 sequences are SNHLY and FYNNEI. In DNA form, the CDR3 reads TGTGCCAGCAGTGAAGTCCAAGAGACCCAGTACTTC. Protein product: CASSEVQETQYF.

The chain uses TRBV6-5 and TRBJ1-5; TRBD1 agrees at 7 bases. Germline values: CDR1 MNHEY, CDR2 SVGAGI. J gave up 5 bases and V 5 bases, and 6 bases lay outside the gene matches. The CDR3 totals 14 residues. CDR3 nucleotide sequence: TGTGCCAGCAGTCGACAGGGTTCTTATCAGCCCCAGCATTTT. This codes for CASSRQGSYQPQHF.

The chain has TRBV5-6 and TRBJ1-2, with 8 positions matching TRBD1. The CDR3 loop spans 15 amino acids. Looked up from germline, CDR1 is SGHDT and CDR2 is YYEEEE. The ends lost 0 bases at V and 6 bases at J; junction bases unmatched: 7. CDR3 DNA sequence: TGTGCCAGCAGCTTGGGGTCGCGGACAGGGAATGGCTACACCTTC. Its protein product is CASSLGSRTGNGYTF. Variable domain in full (rest from reference TRBV5-6 and TRBJ1-2): DAGVTQSPTHLIKTRGQQVTLRCSPKSGHDTVSWYQQALGQGPQFIFQYYEEEERQRGNFPDRFSGHQFPNYSSELNVNALLLGDSALYLCASSLGSRTGNGYTFGSGTRLTVV.